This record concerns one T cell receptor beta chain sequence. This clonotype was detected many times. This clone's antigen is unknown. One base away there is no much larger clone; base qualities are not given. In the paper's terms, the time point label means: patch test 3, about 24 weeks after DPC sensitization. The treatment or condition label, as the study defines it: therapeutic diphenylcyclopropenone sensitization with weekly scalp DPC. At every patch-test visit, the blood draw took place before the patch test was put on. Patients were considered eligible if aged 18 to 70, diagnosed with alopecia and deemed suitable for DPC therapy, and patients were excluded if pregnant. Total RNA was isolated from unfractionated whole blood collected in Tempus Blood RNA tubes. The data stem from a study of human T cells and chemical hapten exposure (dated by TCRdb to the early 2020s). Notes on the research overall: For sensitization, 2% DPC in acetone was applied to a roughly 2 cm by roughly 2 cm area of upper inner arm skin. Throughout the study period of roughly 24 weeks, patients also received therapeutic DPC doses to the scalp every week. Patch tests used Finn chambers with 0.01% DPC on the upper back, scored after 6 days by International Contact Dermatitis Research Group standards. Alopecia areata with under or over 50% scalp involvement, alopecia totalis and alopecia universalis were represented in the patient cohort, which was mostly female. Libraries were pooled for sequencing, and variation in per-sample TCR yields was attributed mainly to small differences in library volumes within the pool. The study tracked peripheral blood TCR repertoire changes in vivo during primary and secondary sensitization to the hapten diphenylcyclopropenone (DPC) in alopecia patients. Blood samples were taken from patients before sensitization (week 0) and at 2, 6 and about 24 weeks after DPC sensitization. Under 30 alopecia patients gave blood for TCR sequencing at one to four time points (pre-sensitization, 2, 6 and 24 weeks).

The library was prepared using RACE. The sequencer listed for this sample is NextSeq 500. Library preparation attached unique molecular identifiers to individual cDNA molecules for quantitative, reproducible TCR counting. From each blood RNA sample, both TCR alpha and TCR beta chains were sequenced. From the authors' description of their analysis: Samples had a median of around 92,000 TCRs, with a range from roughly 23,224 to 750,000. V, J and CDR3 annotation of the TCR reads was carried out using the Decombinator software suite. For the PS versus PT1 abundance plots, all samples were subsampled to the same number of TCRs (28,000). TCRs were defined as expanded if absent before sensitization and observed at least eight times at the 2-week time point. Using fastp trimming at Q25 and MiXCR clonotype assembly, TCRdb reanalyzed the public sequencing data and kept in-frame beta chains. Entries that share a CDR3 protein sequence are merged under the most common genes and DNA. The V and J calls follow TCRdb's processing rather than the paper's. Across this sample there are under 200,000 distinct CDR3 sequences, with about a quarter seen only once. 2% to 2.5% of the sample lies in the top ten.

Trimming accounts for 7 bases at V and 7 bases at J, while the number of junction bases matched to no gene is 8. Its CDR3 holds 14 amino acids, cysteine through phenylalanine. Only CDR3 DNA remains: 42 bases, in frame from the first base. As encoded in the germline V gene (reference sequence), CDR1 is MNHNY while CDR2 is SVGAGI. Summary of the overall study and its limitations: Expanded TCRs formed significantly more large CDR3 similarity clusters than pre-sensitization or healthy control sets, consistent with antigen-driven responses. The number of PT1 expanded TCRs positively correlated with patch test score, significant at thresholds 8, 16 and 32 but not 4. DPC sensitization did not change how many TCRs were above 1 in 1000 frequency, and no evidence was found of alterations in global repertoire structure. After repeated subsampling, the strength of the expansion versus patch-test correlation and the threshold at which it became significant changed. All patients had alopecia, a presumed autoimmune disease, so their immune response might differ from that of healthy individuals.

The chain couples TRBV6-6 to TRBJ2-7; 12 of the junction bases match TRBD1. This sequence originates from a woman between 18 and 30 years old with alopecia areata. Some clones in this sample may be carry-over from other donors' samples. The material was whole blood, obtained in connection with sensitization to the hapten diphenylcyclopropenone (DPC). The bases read TGTGCCAGCAACCAAAGGGACAGGGGGCGAGAGCAGTACTTC. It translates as CASNQRDRGREQYF.